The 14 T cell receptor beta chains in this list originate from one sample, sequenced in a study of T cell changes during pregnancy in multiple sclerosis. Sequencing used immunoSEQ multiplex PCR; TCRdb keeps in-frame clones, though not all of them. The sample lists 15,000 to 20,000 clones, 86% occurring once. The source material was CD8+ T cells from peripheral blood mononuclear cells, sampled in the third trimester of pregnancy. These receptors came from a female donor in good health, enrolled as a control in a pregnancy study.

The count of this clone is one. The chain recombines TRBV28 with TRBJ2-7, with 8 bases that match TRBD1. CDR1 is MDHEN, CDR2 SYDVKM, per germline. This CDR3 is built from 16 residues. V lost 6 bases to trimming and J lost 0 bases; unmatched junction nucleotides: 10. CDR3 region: CASSPSRTGLSYEQYF. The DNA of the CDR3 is TGTGCCAGCAGCCCTTCCAGGACAGGGCTCTCCTACGAGCAGTACTTC.

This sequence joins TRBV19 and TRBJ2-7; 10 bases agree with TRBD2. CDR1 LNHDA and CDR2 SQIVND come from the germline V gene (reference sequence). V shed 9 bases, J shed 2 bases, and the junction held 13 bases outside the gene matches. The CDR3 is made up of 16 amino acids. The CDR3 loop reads CASSGASGGLTYEQYF. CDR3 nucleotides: TGTGCCAGCTCCGGGGCTAGCGGGGGCCTTACCTACGAGCAGTACTTC.

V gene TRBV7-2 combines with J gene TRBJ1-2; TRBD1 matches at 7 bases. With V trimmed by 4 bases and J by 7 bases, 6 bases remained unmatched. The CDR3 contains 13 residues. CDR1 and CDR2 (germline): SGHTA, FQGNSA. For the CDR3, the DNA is TGTGCCAGCAGCTCGGGACAGCTGCCTGGCTACACCTTC. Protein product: CASSSGQLPGYTF.

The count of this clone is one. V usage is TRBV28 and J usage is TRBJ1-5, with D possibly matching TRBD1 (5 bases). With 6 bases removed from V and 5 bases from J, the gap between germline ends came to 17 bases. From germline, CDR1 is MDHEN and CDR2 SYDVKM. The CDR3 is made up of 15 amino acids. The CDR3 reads CASSHVGAGDQPQHF. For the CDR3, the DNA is TGTGCCAGCAGCCATGTAGGGGCGGGGGATCAGCCCCAGCATTTT.

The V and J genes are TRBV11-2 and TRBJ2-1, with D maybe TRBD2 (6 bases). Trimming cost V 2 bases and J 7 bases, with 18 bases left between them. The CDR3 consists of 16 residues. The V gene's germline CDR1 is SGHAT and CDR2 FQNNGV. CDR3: CASSLSRDGAGNEQFF. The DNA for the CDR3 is TGTGCCAGCAGCTTAAGCCGGGACGGGGCGGGGAATGAGCAGTTCTTC.

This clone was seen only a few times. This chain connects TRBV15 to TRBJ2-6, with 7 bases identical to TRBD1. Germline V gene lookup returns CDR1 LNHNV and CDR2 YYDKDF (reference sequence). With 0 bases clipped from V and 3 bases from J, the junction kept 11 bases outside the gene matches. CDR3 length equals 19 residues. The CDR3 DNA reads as TGTGCCACCAGCAGAGAAGGGCCGGACAGGACGTTTGGGGCCAACGTCCTGACTTTC. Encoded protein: CATSREGPDRTFGANVLTF. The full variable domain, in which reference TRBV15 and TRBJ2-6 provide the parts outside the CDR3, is DAMVIQNPRYQVTQFGKPVTLSCSQTLNHNVMYWYQQKSSQAPKLLFHYYDKDFNNEADTPDNFQSRRPNTSFCFLDIRSPGLGDTAMYLCATSREGPDRTFGANVLTFGAGSRLTVL.

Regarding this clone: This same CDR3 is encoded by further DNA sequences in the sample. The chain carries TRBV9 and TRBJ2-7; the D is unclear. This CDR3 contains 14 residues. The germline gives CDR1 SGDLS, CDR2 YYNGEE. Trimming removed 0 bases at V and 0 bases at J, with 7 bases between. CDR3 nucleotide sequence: TGTGCCAGCAGCGTAGGAACAGTCTCCTACGAGCAGTACTTC. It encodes CASSVGTVSYEQYF. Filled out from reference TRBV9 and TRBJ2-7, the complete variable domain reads DSGVTQTPKHLITATGQRVTLRCSPRSGDLSVYWYQQSLDQGLQFLIQYYNGEERAKGNILERFSAQQFPDLHSELNLSSLELGDSALYFCASSVGTVSYEQYFGPGTRLTVT.

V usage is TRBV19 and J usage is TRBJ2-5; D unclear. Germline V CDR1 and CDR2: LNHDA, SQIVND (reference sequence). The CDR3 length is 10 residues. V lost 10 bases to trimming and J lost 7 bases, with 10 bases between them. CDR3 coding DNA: TGTGCCAAGGATCCGGGGACCCAGTACTTC. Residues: CAKDPGTQYF.

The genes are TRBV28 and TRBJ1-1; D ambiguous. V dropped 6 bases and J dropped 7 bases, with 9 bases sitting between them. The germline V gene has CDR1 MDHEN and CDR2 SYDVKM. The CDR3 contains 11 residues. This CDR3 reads CASRLNGEAFF. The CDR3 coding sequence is TGTGCCAGCAGGCTTAACGGTGAAGCTTTCTTT.

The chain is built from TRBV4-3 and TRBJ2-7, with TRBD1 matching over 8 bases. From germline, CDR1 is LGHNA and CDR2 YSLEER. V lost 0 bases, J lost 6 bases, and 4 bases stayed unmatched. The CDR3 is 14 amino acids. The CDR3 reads CASSQEDRGSEQYF. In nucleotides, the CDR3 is TGCGCCAGCAGCCAAGAAGACAGGGGAAGCGAGCAGTACTTC.

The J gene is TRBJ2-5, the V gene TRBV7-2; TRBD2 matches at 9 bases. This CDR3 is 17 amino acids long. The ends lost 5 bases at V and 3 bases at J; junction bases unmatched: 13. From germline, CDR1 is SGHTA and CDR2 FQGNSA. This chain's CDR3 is CASSTTSSGVYKETQYF. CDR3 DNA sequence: TGTGCCAGCAGCACCACTTCTAGCGGGGTTTACAAAGAGACCCAGTACTTC. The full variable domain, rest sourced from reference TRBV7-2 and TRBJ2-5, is GAGVSQSPSNKVTEKGKDVELRCDPISGHTALYWYRQSLGQGLEFLIYFQGNSAPDKSGLPSDRFSAERTGGSVSTLTIQRTQQEDSAVYLCASSTTSSGVYKETQYFGPGTRLLVL.

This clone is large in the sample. CDR3: CASSFPRGGNQPQHF. For the CDR3, the DNA is TGTGCCAGCAGTTTTCCCAGGGGAGGCAATCAGCCCCAGCATTTT. The J gene is TRBJ1-5, the V gene TRBV28; possibly TRBD1 for D (6 bases). V lost 3 bases to trimming and J lost 2 bases, with 11 bases between them. The CDR3 is made up of 15 amino acids. Germline V gives CDR1 MDHEN, CDR2 SYDVKM. Full variable domain (rest looked up from reference TRBV28 and TRBJ1-5): DVKVTQSSRYLVKRTGEKVFLECVQDMDHENMFWYRQDPGLGLRLIYFSYDVKMKEKGDIPEGYSVSREKKERFSLILESASTNQTSMYLCASSFPRGGNQPQHFGDGTRLSIL.

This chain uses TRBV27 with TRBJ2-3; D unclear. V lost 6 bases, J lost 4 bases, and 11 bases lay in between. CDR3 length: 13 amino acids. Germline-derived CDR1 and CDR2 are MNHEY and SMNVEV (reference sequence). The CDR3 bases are TGTGCCAGCAGCCCTACCAATCCAGATACGCAGTATTTT. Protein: CASSPTNPDTQYF.

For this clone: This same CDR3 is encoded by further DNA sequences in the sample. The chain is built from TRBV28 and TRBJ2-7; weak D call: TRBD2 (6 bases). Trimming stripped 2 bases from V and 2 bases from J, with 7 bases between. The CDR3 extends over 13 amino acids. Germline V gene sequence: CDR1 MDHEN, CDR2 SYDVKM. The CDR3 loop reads CASSLAGPYEQYF. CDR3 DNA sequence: TGTGCCAGCAGTTTAGCGGGGCCCTACGAGCAGTACTTC.